This T cell receptor (beta chain) was profiled in a study of control samples from healthy donors and cancer patients (dated by TCRdb to about 2020). The germline V and J ends show losses of 5 bases and 1 base respectively, and no gene match explains 4 bases of the junction. CDR1 SEHNR and CDR2 FQNEAQ are derived from the germline V gene (reference sequence). The cysteine opens and the phenylalanine closes a CDR3 of 15 amino acids. Only CDR3 DNA remains: 45 bases, in frame from the first base. Libraries were made using the immunoSEQ multiplex PCR assay. TCRdb stores this immuneACCESS table with in-frame sequences only. Part of the clones is absent; in the studies checked, under half of the shortfall reflects unresolved V genes, and no reason is known for the rest. This sample holds tens of thousands of clones; 85% to 95% were observed only once. Clones ranked in the top ten supply around 1.5% of the sample.

With respect to this clone: Its target antigen remains unknown. Base quality data are lacking; no much larger clone is found one base away.

The sequenced material came from blood. The chain uses TRBV7-9 and TRBJ1-1, with 10 central nucleotides matching TRBD1. The sequence was obtained from a woman under 40 in good health. The CDR3 is CASSQRDRGNTEAFF. Read as DNA, the sequence is TGTGCCAGCAGCCAAAGGGACAGGGGGAACACTGAAGCTTTCTTT.